The following is a T cell receptor (beta chain) sequence with its context. This entry belongs to a study of blood T cell repertoires in COVID-19. Overall study: Samples representing acute and convalescent COVID-19 were sourced from the United States, Italy and Spain. The analysed material was cDNA or gDNA that came from T cells, B-cell-depleted T cells, or PBMCs.

Trimming took 5 bases from V and 3 from J; bases not matched to a gene: 11. Germline loops: CDR1 SGHVS, CDR2 FQNEAQ. The CDR3 extends over 16 amino acids. Authors' methods: Researchers report that nucleated cell counts were estimated from reference gene primer amplification. Profiling relied on immunoSEQ multiplex PCR, and the TCRdb table lists in-frame clones only, not all of them. That table gives V, J and clone size, and the DNA gave D and trimming. The sample carries approximately 300,000 clones, 80% to 90% recorded once. This sequence joins TRBV7-8 and TRBJ2-5, with TRBD1 identical over 8 bases. Material: PBMCs or T cells enriched from blood (not recorded which). This sequence was found in a man aged 30-40 years who had recovered from COVID-19. CDR3 region: CASSGTGGTGEETQYF. CDR3 nucleotides: TGTGCCAGCAGCGGGACCGGTGGGACAGGAGAAGAGACCCAGTACTTC.